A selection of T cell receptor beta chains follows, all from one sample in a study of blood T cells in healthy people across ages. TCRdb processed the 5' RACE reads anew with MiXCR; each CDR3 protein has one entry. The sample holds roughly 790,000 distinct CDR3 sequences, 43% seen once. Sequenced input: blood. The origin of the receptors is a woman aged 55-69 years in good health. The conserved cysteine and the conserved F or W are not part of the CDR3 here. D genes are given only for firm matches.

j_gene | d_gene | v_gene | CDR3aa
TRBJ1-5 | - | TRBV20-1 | SARRGERNQPQH
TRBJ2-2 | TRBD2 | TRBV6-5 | ASSKRTSGNTGELF
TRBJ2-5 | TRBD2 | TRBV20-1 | SAFAGGGETQY
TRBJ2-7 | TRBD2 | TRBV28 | ASSFGAGGNQQY
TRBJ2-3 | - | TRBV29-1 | SVRQGLTDAQY
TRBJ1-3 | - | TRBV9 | ASSVEADSGNTIY
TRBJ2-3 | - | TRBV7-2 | ASSLGGLADTQY
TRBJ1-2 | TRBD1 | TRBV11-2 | ASSLEGQGASYGYT
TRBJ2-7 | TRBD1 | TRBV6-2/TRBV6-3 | ASSYSKRDRGHEQY
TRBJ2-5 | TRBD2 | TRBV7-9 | ASSVGLAGVLQETQY
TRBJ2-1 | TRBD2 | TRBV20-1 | SASPLLAGGLSSSYNEQF
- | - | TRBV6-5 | TSSKFPGSNYEQY
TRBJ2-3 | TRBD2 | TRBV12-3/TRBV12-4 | ASRTSGGTSTDTQY
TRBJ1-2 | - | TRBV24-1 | ATSEGGYGYT
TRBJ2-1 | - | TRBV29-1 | SVLARGLSNEQF
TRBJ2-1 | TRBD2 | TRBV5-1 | ASSRGGSLQEGEQF
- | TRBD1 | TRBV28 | ASSGYTGGLETQY
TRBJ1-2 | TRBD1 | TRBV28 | ASTPWDSVTGIHGYT
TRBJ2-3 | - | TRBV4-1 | ASSRIGASTDTQY
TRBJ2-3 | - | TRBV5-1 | ASSLDAQSTDTQY
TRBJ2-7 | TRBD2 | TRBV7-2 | ASSFSSGRSEQY
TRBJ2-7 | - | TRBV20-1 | SAEGTASSYEQY
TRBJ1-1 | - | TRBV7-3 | ASSPWQEHTEAF
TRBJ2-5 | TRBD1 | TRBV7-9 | ASSFWGQGADEQY
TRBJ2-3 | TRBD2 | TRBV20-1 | SARAMIAGRTDTQY
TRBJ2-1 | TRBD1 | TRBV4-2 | GSSPQPGQGEYDEQF
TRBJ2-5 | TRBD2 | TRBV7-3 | ASSLRSGGPGETQY
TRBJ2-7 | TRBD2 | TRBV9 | ASSVDTSASYEQY
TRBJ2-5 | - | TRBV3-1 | ASLRSGKETQY
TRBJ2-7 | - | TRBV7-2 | ASSSAHRTDRYSYEQY
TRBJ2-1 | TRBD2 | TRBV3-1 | ASSSGAVEQF
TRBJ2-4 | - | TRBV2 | ASMGGLAKNIQY
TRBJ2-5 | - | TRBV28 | ASSPGSGKETQY
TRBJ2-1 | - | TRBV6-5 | ASSDDGGREGF
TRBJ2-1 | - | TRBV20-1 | SALGNNEQF
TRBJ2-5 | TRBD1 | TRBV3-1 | ASSHHRGKTQY
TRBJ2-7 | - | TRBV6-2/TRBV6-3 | ASSYSSRVGGNPYEQY
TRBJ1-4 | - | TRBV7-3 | ASSLKLAGHRCGLF
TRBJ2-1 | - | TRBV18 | ASSAWPRTSSYNEQF
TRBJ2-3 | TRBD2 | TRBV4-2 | ASSQSSAGGADTQY
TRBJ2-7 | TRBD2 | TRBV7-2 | ASRNSGSYEQY
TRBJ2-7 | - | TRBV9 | ASSVAQASYEQY
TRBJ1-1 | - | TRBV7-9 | ASSSEPGTEAF
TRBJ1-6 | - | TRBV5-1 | ASSFLSDNSPLH
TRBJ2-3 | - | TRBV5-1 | ASSLVSVSTDTQY
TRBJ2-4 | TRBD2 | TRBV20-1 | SARDTGTSVEY
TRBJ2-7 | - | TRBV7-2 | ASSQRVPYEQY
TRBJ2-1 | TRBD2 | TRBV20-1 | NARALAGEKGNEQF
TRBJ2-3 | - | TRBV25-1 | ASSAPLRSDTQY